This T cell receptor beta chain was observed in a study of cytomegalovirus exposure and HLA in healthy donors. The germline gives CDR1 SGHTA, CDR2 FQGNSA. This CDR3 contains 17 residues. V lost 0 bases to trimming and J lost 3 bases; unmatched junction nucleotides: 7. 60 Vbeta and 13 Jbeta primers were used in PCR. TCRdb keeps only in-frame clones here, not all; method: immunoSEQ multiplex PCR. Of 150,000 to 200,000 clones listed, less than 90% were seen once; the top ten hold about 4%. The clonotype comes from a man aged 50 to 60 in good health and CMV-seropositive. V gene TRBV7-2 combines with J gene TRBJ2-1; 8 bases agree with TRBD2. Source material: PBMCs. The CDR3 protein is CASSLAGGGGYYNEQFF. DNA of the CDR3: TGTGCCAGCAGCTTAGCGGGAGGCGGGGGGTACTACAATGAGCAGTTCTTC.